A single sample gave rise to the 25 T cell receptor beta chains below, sequenced in a study of control samples from healthy donors and cancer patients. Generated by immunoSEQ multiplex PCR, the TCRdb table keeps only in-frame clones and is missing some. Among tens of thousands of clones listed, over 90% were seen once. Material: PBMCs. The receptors originated from a woman in her 50s with head and neck cancer.

The V call is TRBV29-1, the J call TRBJ2-5, with D maybe TRBD2 (7 bases). V was trimmed by 7 bases and J by 6 bases, leaving 18 bases between them. CDR1 and CDR2 from the germline V gene are SQVTM and ANQGSEA. CDR3 length equals 13 residues. Here the CDR3 reads CSAVYPGGQTQYF. The CDR3 region has the DNA TGCAGCGCCGTGTATCCCGGGGGGCAGACCCAGTACTTC. Full variable domain (remainder filled in from reference TRBV29-1 and TRBJ2-5): SAVISQKPSRDICQRGTSLTIQCQVDSQVTMMFWYRQQPGQSLTLIATANQGSEATYESGFVIDKFPISRPNLTFSTLTVSNMSPEDSSIYLCSAVYPGGQTQYFGPGTRLLVL.

This chain uses TRBV10-3 with TRBJ1-5, with 7 bases matching TRBD1. The CDR3 spans 16 residues. Per germline, CDR1 ENHRY and CDR2 SYGVKD. V gave up 4 bases and J gave up 0 bases; unmatched junction bases: 6. CDR3: CAISGDSPDSNQPQHF. The DNA of the CDR3 is TGTGCCATCAGTGGGGACAGTCCGGATAGCAATCAGCCCCAGCATTTT.

The V gene is TRBV4-3, the J gene TRBJ2-7; D ambiguous. Per the germline V gene, CDR1 is LGHNA and CDR2 is YSLEER. V shed 3 bases and J shed 3 bases, with 15 bases lying between them. This CDR3 region has 15 residues. In DNA form, the CDR3 reads TGCGCCAGCAGCCAGTCGGCGGCCGCCCTCTACGAGCAGTACTTC. Its protein product is CASSQSAAALYEQYF.

J is TRBJ2-2 and V is TRBV24-1, with D uncertain. There are 12 residues in the CDR3. CDR1 KGHDR and CDR2 SFDVKD come from the germline V gene. With 5 bases removed from V and 8 bases from J, the gap between germline ends came to 8 bases. CDR3: CATSGWKGELFF. CDR3 nucleotides: TGTGCCACCAGTGGCTGGAAGGGGGAGCTGTTTTTT.

The gene calls are TRBV24-1 and TRBJ1-2; TRBD1 is a possible D gene (5 bases). V lost 12 bases and J lost 4, with 23 bases in between. Germline loops: CDR1 KGHDR, CDR2 SFDVKD. The CDR3 covers 15 residues. The CDR3 sequence: CAPSVRDGRIYGYTF. The CDR3 nucleotides read TGTGCCCCGAGCGTCAGGGACGGCAGGATCTATGGCTACACCTTC.

The J gene is TRBJ1-2, the V gene TRBV27; D gene ambiguous. With 2 bases removed from V and 4 bases from J, the gap between germline ends came to 17 bases. The length of the CDR3 is 16 residues. CDR1 MNHEY and CDR2 SMNVEV come from the germline V gene (reference sequence). CDR3 DNA sequence: TGTGCCAGCAGTTTAAACCCCCAAGCGGTAGGCTATGGCTACACCTTC. This encodes CASSLNPQAVGYGYTF.

V gene TRBV5-1 combines with J gene TRBJ1-1; 9 nucleotides agree with TRBD1. This CDR3 has 17 residues. Germline V CDR1 and CDR2: SGHRS, YFSETQ. Trimming cost V 1 base and J 0 bases; bases outside gene matches: 7. CDR3 nucleotide sequence: TGCGCCAGCAGCTTGTCCGGGACAGGGTCCTTGAACACTGAAGCTTTCTTT. Protein sequence: CASSLSGTGSLNTEAFF.

The chain uses TRBV27 and TRBJ1-1; a weak D match, TRBD1 (6 bases). Between the trimmed V and J ends, which lost 5 bases and 5 bases, there was a span of 15 bases. The CDR3 consists of 14 residues. In germline, CDR1 is MNHEY, CDR2 SMNVEV (reference sequence). As DNA, the CDR3 is TGTGCCAGCAGTCCCACGGGGGGCCGGACTGAAGCTTTCTTT. Translating gives CASSPTGGRTEAFF.

The chain couples TRBV28 to TRBJ2-3; unclear D gene. Germline CDR1 MDHEN, CDR2 SYDVKM. The CDR3 spans 15 residues. V dropped 5 bases and J dropped 0 bases, with 12 bases sitting between them. This CDR3 is CASSIPSTSTDTQYF. DNA for the CDR3: TGTGCCAGCAGTATCCCATCGACTAGCACAGATACGCAGTATTTT.

The chain has TRBV7-2 and TRBJ1-5, with D unclear. The V end was cut by 3 bases, the J end by 5 bases, with 14 bases between. Germline CDR1 and CDR2: SGHTA and FQGNSA. This CDR3 is 15 amino acids long. CDR3 sequence: CASSFEPDGYQPQHF. The CDR3 nucleotides read TGTGCCAGCAGCTTCGAACCGGACGGCTATCAGCCCCAGCATTTT.

The chain couples TRBV7-8 to TRBJ1-2; D call uncertain. V was pared by 3 bases and J by 4 bases, with 18 bases between. This CDR3 contains 16 residues. The germline V gene has CDR1 SGHVS and CDR2 FQNEAQ. Written as DNA, the CDR3 is TGTGCCAGCAGCTTGAGAAGTATAAGCGGAACCTATGGCTACACCTTC. Its translation is CASSLRSISGTYGYTF.

The chain links TRBV12-3 or TRBV12-4 to TRBJ2-2; D not resolved. CDR3 length equals 12 residues. Trimming took off 1 base at V and 7 bases at J, with 4 bases between the two ends. The CDR3, as DNA: TGTGCCAGCAGTTTAGTGGGCGGGGAGCTGTTTTTT. Residues: CASSLVGGELFF.

The chain combines TRBV7-2 with TRBJ2-3; D tentatively fits TRBD1 or TRBD2 (5 bases each). CDR3 size: 15 residues. CDR1 is SGHTA, CDR2 FQGNSA, per germline. The germline V and J ends were trimmed by 1 base and 4 bases, with 12 bases remaining between them. This CDR3 reads CASSLGETVSDTQYF. The CDR3, as DNA: TGTGCCAGCAGCTTAGGGGAGACAGTTTCAGATACGCAGTATTTT.

This chain joins TRBV9 and TRBJ1-2; D remains ambiguous. The V end lost 0 bases, the J end lost 3 bases, and 12 bases lay between the germline ends. This CDR3 comprises 15 residues. CDR1 and CDR2 from the germline V gene are SGDLS and YYNGEE. CDR3 DNA sequence: TGTGCCAGCAGCGTAGGGGAGAGCCACTACTATGGCTACACCTTC. This sequence encodes CASSVGESHYYGYTF. The full variable domain, with the rest looked up from reference TRBV9 and TRBJ1-2, is DSGVTQTPKHLITATGQRVTLRCSPRSGDLSVYWYQQSLDQGLQFLIQYYNGEERAKGNILERFSAQQFPDLHSELNLSSLELGDSALYFCASSVGESHYYGYTFGSGTRLTVV.

This chain links TRBV11-2 with TRBJ2-4; 7 nucleotides line up with TRBD1. J was trimmed by 9 bases and V by 3 bases; bases with no gene match: 5. The length of the CDR3 is 13 residues. Per germline, CDR1 SGHAT and CDR2 FQNNGV. The CDR3 spells CASSFGQDGIQYF. CDR3 nucleotides: TGTGCCAGCAGCTTTGGACAGGATGGCATTCAGTACTTC.

The J gene is TRBJ1-6, the V gene TRBV4-2; D gene ambiguous. CDR3 size: 16 residues. CDR1 is LGHNA and CDR2 is YNFKEQ in the germline V gene. Deletions cut 0 bases from V and 0 bases from J, with 6 bases between. The CDR3 here is CASSQEKSSYNSPLHF. CDR3 coding DNA: TGTGCCAGCAGCCAAGAAAAGAGCTCCTATAATTCACCCCTCCACTTT.

The chain recombines TRBV7-3 with TRBJ2-2, with D unresolved. V shed 0 bases and J shed 0 bases, with 8 bases lying between them. This CDR3 contains 16 residues. Germline CDR1 SGHTA, CDR2 FQGTGA. The CDR3 DNA sequence: TGTGCCAGCAGCTTAACGGGCGGTGCGAACACCGGGGAGCTGTTTTTT. Residues: CASSLTGGANTGELFF.

The chain couples TRBV7-2 to TRBJ2-5; 8 bases match TRBD2. V was pared by 2 bases and J by 0 bases, with 2 bases of the junction left unmatched. The germline V gene encodes CDR1 SGHTA and CDR2 FQGNSA. CDR3 length equals 15 residues. The CDR3 bases are TGTGCCAGCAGCTTAACTAGCGGCCACCAAGAGACCCAGTACTTC. This codes for CASSLTSGHQETQYF. The full variable domain, its missing parts supplied by reference TRBV7-2 and TRBJ2-5, is GAGVSQSPSNKVTEKGKDVELRCDPISGHTALYWYRQSLGQGLEFLIYFQGNSAPDKSGLPSDRFSAERTGGSVSTLTIQRTQQEDSAVYLCASSLTSGHQETQYFGPGTRLLVL.

The chain is built from TRBV5-1 and TRBJ1-4, with D perhaps matching TRBD1 (5 bases). The CDR3 sequence is 15 residues long. Trimming removed 4 bases at V and 0 bases at J, with 10 bases between. CDR1 is SGHRS and CDR2 is YFSETQ in the germline V gene. The CDR3 DNA is TGCGCCAGCAGCCCTGGGGGGGCAACTAATGAAAAACTGTTTTTT. Encoded protein: CASSPGGATNEKLFF.

CDR3 sequence: CASSAAGGTSGFYEQYF. The CDR3 DNA reads TGTGCCAGCAGCGCTGCCGGGGGGACTAGCGGGTTCTACGAGCAGTACTTC. This chain connects TRBV9 to TRBJ2-7; 12 bases fit TRBD2. Germline V lookup: CDR1 SGDLS, CDR2 YYNGEE. The CDR3 has 17 residues. V lost 3 bases to trimming and J lost 3 bases; unmatched junction nucleotides: 10. Using reference TRBV9 and TRBJ2-7 for the parts outside the CDR3, the full variable domain is DSGVTQTPKHLITATGQRVTLRCSPRSGDLSVYWYQQSLDQGLQFLIQYYNGEERAKGNILERFSAQQFPDLHSELNLSSLELGDSALYFCASSAAGGTSGFYEQYFGPGTRLTVT.

The chain recombines TRBV4-1 with TRBJ1-2, with D possibly TRBD1 on 6 matching bases. Germline V CDR1 and CDR2: MGHRA, YSYEKL. This CDR3 has 15 amino acids. V lost 3 bases and J 8 bases, leaving 19 bases between the germline ends. The CDR3 is CASSHERRGRRGYTF. The CDR3 DNA reads TGCGCCAGCAGCCATGAACGGCGGGGGCGCAGAGGCTACACCTTC.

This chain joins TRBV9 and TRBJ2-5; D call uncertain. CDR3 length equals 13 residues. V gave up 0 bases and J gave up 1 base, with 4 bases separating them. Germline V gene data show CDR1 as SGDLS and CDR2 as YYNGEE. The CDR3 bases are TGTGCCAGCAGCGTAGGGACCCAAGAGACCCAGTACTTC. This codes for CASSVGTQETQYF.

The chain recombines TRBV6-1 with TRBJ2-7; 13 bases match TRBD2. Trimming cost V 4 bases and J 0 bases; bases outside gene matches: 6. The CDR3 totals 17 residues. Germline V gives CDR1 MNHNS, CDR2 SASEGT. The DNA of the CDR3 is TGTGCCAGCAGTGCCCGACTAGCGGGGGGAAGCTCCTACGAGCAGTACTTC. It encodes CASSARLAGGSSYEQYF.

This chain joins TRBV2 and TRBJ2-6, with TRBD2 as a possible D gene (6 bases). Trimming stripped 5 bases from V and 4 bases from J, with 12 bases between. Germline V lookup: CDR1 SNHLY, CDR2 FYNNEI. CDR3 length: 15 residues. The CDR3 bases are TGTGCCAGCAGTCTGGAGGGCGCCGGGGCCAACGTCCTGACTTTC. It codes for CASSLEGAGANVLTF.

CDR3 in DNA: TGTGCCACCAGCAGAGATGGAGGCCCCTGGAGCAATCAGCCCCAGCATTTT. This sequence encodes CATSRDGGPWSNQPQHF. The rearrangement uses TRBV15 and TRBJ1-5; no firm D call. V was shortened by 0 bases and J by 1 base, with 13 bases between the two germline ends. Per the germline V gene, CDR1 is LNHNV and CDR2 is YYDKDF (reference sequence). This CDR3 contains 17 residues.